Here is one TCR beta chain with its context. The CDR3 totals 16 residues. V was shortened by 5 bases and J by 0 bases, with 15 bases between the two germline ends. Germline V gene sequence: CDR1 PRHDT, CDR2 FYEKMQ (reference sequence). This record comes from a study of blood T cell repertoires in COVID-19. Study background: Acute and convalescent COVID-19 specimens originated in the United States, Italy and Spain.

The data were produced by immunoSEQ multiplex PCR, yet TCRdb's version contains in-frame clones alone and is incomplete. The sample yields about 250,000 clones, roughly 85% seen once. This chain uses TRBV13 with TRBJ2-3, with D possibly being TRBD1 (5 bases). This receptor was obtained from a woman aged 50 to 60 with acute COVID-19. Input material: PBMCs or T cells enriched from blood (not recorded which). CDR3 DNA: TGTGCCAGCAGCCGAGAGACAGATTATAGCACAGATACGCAGTATTTT. This translates into CASSRETDYSTDTQYF.